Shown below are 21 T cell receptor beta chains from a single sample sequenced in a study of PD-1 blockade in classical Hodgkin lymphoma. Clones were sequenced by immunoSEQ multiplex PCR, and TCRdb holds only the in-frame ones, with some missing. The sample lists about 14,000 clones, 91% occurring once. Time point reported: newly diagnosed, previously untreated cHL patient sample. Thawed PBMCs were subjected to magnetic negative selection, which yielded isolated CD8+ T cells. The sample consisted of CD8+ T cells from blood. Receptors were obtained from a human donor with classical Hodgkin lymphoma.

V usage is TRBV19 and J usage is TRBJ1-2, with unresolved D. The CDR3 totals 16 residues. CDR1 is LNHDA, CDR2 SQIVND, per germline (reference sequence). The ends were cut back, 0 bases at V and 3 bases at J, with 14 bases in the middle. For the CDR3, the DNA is TGTGCCAGTAGTATAGATGGCCAGGCGGGGTACTATGGCTACACCTTC. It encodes CASSIDGQAGYYGYTF.

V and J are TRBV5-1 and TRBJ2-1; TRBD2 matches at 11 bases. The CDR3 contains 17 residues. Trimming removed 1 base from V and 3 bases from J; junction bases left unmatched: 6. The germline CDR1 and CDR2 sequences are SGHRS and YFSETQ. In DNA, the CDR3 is TGCGCCAGCAGCTTGCGACTAGCGGGATTCATCTACAATGAGCAGTTCTTC. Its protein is CASSLRLAGFIYNEQFF.

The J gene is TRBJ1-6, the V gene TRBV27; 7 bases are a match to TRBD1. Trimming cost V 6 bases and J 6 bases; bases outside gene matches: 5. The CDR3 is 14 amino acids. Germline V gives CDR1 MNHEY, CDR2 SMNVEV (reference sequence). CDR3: CASSLGQINSPLHF. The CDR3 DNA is TGTGCCAGCAGCCTGGGACAGATTAATTCACCCCTCCACTTT.

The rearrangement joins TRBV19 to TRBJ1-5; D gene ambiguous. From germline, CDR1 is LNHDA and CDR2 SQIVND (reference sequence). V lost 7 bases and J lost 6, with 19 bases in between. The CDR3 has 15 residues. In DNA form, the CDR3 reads TGTGCCAGTATGGAAGATCCGTTGTATGTTCAGCCCCAGCATTTT. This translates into CASMEDPLYVQPQHF.

CDR3 protein: CASSPGTGSASYEQYV. CDR3 bases: TGTGCCAGCAGTCCGGGGACAGGGAGCGCCTCCTACGAGCAGTACGTC. The rearrangement joins TRBV28 to TRBJ2-7; 9 nucleotides line up with TRBD1. Germline trimming cut 5 bases from V and 0 bases from J; bases unmatched to any gene: 8. The length of the CDR3 is 16 residues. CDR1 and CDR2 (germline): MDHEN, SYDVKM.

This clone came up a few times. CDR3 residues: CASSKDGPDTTGQPQHF. The DNA of the CDR3 is TGTGCCAGCAGCAAAGATGGTCCCGACACGACGGGTCAGCCCCAGCATTTT. The chain has TRBV21-1 and TRBJ1-5. TRBV21-1 is tagged as a pseudogene. This CDR3 has 17 amino acids.

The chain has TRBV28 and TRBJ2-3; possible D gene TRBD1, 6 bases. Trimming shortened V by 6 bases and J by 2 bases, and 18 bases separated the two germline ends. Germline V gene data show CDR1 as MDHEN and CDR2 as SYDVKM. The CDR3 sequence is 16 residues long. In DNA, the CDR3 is TGTGCCAGCAGCCCAGTGCAGGGGACCCCCACAGATACGCAGTATTTT. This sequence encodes CASSPVQGTPTDTQYF.

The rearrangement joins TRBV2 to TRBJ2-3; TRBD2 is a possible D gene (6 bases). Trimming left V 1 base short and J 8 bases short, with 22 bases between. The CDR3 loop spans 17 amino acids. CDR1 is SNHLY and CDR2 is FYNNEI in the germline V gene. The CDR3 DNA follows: TGTGCCAGCAGTGAAGGTTCGGGACTCTCTTTCCTTCGTACGCAGTATTTT. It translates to CASSEGSGLSFLRTQYF.

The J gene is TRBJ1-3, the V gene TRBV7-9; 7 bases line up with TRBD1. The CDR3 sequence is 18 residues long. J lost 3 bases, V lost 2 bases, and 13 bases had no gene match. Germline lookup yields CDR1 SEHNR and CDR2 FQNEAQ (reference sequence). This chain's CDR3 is CASSLLRGFSLFGNTIYF. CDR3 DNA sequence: TGTGCCAGCAGCTTACTCAGGGGGTTTTCCTTATTTGGAAACACCATATATTTT.

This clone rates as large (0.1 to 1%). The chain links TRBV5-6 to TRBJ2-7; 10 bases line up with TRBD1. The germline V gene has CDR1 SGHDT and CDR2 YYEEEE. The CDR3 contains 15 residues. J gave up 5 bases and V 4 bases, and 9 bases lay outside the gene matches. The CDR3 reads CASSAAGQGIHEQYF. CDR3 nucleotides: TGTGCCAGCAGCGCGGCGGGACAGGGGATCCACGAGCAGTACTTC.

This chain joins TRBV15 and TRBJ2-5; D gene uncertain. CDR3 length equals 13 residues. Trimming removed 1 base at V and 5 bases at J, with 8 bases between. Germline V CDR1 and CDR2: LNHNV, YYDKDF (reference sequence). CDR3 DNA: TGTGCCACCAGCAGAGTCCGTGGTGAGACCCAGTACTTC. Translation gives CATSRVRGETQYF.

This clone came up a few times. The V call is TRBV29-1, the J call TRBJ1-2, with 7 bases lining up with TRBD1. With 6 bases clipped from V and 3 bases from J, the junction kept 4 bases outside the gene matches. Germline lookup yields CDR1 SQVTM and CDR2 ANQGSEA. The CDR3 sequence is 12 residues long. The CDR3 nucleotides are TGCAGCGTCGGACAGGACGACTATGGCTACACCTTC. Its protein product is CSVGQDDYGYTF.

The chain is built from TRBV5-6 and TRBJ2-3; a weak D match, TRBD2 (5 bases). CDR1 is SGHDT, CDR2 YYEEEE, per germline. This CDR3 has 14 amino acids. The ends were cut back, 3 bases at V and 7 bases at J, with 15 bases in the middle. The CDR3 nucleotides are TGTGCCAGCAGCTCCGCCCTCGCGGGCAATACGCAGTATTTT. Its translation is CASSSALAGNTQYF.

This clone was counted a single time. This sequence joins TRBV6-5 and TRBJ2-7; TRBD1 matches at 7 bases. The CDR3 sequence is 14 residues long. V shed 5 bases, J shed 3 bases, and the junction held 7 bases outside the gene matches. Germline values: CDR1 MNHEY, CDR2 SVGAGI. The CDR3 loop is CASSRQGLIYEQYF. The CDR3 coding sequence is TGTGCCAGCAGTAGACAGGGTTTGATCTACGAGCAGTACTTC.

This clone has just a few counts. CDR3 bases: TGTGCCAGTAGTATTGGGACCCTACGGGGCTACACCTTC. Translating it yields CASSIGTLRGYTF. This chain links TRBV19 with TRBJ1-2; D is perhaps TRBD1 (5 bases). CDR1 and CDR2 (germline): LNHDA, SQIVND (reference sequence). The length of the CDR3 is 13 residues. Trimming took 3 bases from V and 8 from J, leaving 13 bases between them. The whole variable domain, filled in from reference TRBV19 and TRBJ1-2, reads DGGITQSPKYLFRKEGQNVTLSCEQNLNHDAMYWYRQDPGQGLRLIYYSQIVNDFQKGDIAEGYSVSREKKESFPLTVTSAQKNPTAFYLCASSIGTLRGYTFGSGTRLTVV.

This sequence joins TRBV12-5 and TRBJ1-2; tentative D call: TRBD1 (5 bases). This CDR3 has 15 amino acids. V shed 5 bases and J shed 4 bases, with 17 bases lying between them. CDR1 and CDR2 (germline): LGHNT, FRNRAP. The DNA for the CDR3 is TGTGCTAGTGGTCCCTCCACCGACAGAAGCTATGGCTACACCTTC. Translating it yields CASGPSTDRSYGYTF.

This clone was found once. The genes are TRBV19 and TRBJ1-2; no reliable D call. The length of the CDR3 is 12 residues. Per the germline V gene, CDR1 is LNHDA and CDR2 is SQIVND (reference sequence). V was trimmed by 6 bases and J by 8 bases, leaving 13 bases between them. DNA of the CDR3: TGTGCCAGTAGCCCGCCGGGGTGGGGCTACACCTTC. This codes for CASSPPGWGYTF.

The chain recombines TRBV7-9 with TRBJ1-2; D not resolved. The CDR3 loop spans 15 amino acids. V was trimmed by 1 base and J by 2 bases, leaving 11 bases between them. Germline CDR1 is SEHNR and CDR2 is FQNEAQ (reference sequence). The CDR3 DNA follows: TGTGCCAGCAGCTTAGGACAAACCGAGAACTATGGCTACACCTTC. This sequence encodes CASSLGQTENYGYTF.

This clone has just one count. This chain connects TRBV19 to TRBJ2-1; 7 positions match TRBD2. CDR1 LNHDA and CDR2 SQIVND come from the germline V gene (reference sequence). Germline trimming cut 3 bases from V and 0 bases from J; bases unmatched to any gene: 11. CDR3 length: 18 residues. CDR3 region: CASSMVDIGGGSYNEQFF. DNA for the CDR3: TGTGCCAGTAGTATGGTAGATATAGGCGGGGGCTCCTACAATGAGCAGTTCTTC.

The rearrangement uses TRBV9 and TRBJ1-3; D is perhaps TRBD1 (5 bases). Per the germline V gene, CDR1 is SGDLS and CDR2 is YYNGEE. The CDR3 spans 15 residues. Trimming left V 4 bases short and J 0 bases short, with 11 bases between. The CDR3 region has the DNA TGTGCCAGCAGCCCCAGGGAGGGCTCTGGAAACACCATATATTTT. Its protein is CASSPREGSGNTIYF.

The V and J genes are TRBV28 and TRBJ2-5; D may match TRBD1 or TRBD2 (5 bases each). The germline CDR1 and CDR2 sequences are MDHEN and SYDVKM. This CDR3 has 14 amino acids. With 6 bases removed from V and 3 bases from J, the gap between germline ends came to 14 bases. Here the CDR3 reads CASSPRDGKETQYF. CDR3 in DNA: TGTGCCAGCAGCCCTAGGGACGGAAAAGAGACCCAGTACTTC.